A single sample is the source of the 9 T cell receptor beta chains below, sequenced in a study of cytomegalovirus exposure and HLA in healthy donors. The PCR contained 60 Vbeta and 13 Jbeta primers. TCRdb's table, derived via immunoSEQ multiplex PCR, lists solely in-frame clones and lacks some. This table holds approximately 85,000 clones, approximately 72% found once. The sequencing input was PBMCs. Receptors originate from a woman between 35 and 50 years old in good health and CMV-seropositive.

V is TRBV14 and J is TRBJ2-2, with a tentative D call TRBD1 (6 bases). This CDR3 has 15 residues. Germline-derived CDR1 and CDR2 are SGHDN and FVKESK. The V end was cut by 4 bases, the J end by 1 base, with 10 bases between. This chain's CDR3 is CASSPDRWNTGELFF. CDR3 coding DNA: TGTGCCAGCAGCCCGGACAGATGGAACACCGGGGAGCTGTTTTTT.

The chain joins TRBV7-8 to TRBJ1-2, with no clear D. Germline-derived CDR1 and CDR2 are SGHVS and FQNEAQ. CDR3 length: 14 residues. The V and J ends lost 3 bases and 5 bases respectively, with 13 bases between them. CDR3 sequence: CASSLDPAGYGYTF. Here the CDR3 DNA reads TGTGCCAGCAGCTTGGACCCCGCGGGGTATGGCTACACCTTC.

This chain links TRBV9 with TRBJ2-5, with TRBD2 matching over 7 bases. There are 14 residues in the CDR3. The ends lost 0 bases at V and 7 bases at J; junction bases unmatched: 6. CDR1 and CDR2 (germline): SGDLS, YYNGEE. CDR3 DNA: TGTGCCAGCAGCGTAGTAGCGGGCTCCCCGACCCAGTACTTC. Protein: CASSVVAGSPTQYF.

V usage is TRBV29-1 and J usage is TRBJ1-4; 7 bases map to TRBD1. This CDR3 contains 15 residues. J lost 8 bases, V lost 4 bases, and 13 bases had no gene match. Germline V CDR1 and CDR2: SQVTM, ANQGSEA. CDR3 bases: TGCAGCGTTGCAGGATCCGGGACAGTGGGGGAAAAACTGTTTTTT. Amino acid sequence: CSVAGSGTVGEKLFF. The full variable domain, completed using reference TRBV29-1 and TRBJ1-4, is SAVISQKPSRDICQRGTSLTIQCQVDSQVTMMFWYRQQPGQSLTLIATANQGSEATYESGFVIDKFPISRPNLTFSTLTVSNMSPEDSSIYLCSVAGSGTVGEKLFFGSGTQLSVL.

This clone is a singleton in its sample. The rearrangement uses TRBV30 and TRBJ1-2; TRBD1 agrees at 9 bases. CDR1 and CDR2 (germline): GTSNPN, SVGIG (reference sequence). Trimming at V came to 0 bases and at J to 7 bases, leaving 3 bases not matched to a gene. The CDR3 loop spans 13 amino acids. The CDR3 loop reads CAWSVGQGSGYTF. The CDR3 DNA reads TGTGCCTGGAGTGTGGGACAGGGAAGTGGCTACACCTTC.

The sample holds one count of this clone. The chain carries TRBV6-1 and TRBJ1-6; 9 nucleotides align to TRBD1. J lost 18 bases, V lost 2 bases, and 11 bases had no gene match. CDR1 MNHNS and CDR2 SASEGT come from the germline V gene. This CDR3 region has 14 residues. CDR3 in DNA: TGTGCCAGCAGTGAACCCCTAGGACAGGGGAGACCCCACTTT. Its translation is CASSEPLGQGRPHF.

CDR3 region: CASSPGGGGETQYF. CDR3 bases: TGTGCCAGCAGCCCCGGAGGAGGTGGGGAGACCCAGTACTTC. The chain employs TRBV5-4 and TRBJ2-5; maybe TRBD2 (5 bases). Germline V gene lookup returns CDR1 SGHNT and CDR2 YYREEE (reference sequence). V was pared by 4 bases and J by 5 bases, with 15 bases between. CDR3 length: 14 residues.

The chain combines TRBV5-6 with TRBJ2-2; 8 nucleotides line up with TRBD1. The germline V gene has CDR1 SGHDT and CDR2 YYEEEE. The CDR3 length is 17 residues. V gave up 4 bases and J gave up 4 bases; unmatched junction bases: 12. The CDR3 region has the DNA TGTGCCAGCAGCCATAGGACAGGGCCCCTCGTCACCGGGGAGCTGTTTTTT. Amino acids: CASSHRTGPLVTGELFF.

The V and J genes are TRBV9 and TRBJ2-5, with D possibly TRBD1 on 6 matching bases. Germline V gene sequence: CDR1 SGDLS, CDR2 YYNGEE. The ends were cut back, 0 bases at V and 7 bases at J, with 13 bases in the middle. CDR3 length equals 14 residues. This CDR3 reads CASSVAGGGGTQYF. The DNA for the CDR3 is TGTGCCAGCAGCGTAGCCGGTGGGGGCGGGACCCAGTACTTC.